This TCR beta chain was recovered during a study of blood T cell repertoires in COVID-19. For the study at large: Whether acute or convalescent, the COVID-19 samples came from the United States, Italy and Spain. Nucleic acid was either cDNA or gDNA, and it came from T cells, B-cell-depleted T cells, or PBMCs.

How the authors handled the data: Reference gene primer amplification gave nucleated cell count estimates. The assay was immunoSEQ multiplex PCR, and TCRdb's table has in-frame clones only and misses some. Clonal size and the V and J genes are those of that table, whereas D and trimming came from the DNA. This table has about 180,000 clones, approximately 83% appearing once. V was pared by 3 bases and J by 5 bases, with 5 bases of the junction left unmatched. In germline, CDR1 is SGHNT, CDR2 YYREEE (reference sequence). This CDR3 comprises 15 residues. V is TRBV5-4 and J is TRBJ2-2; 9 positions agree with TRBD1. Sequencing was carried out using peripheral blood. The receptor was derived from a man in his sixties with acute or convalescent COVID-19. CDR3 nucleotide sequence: TGTGCCAGCAGCTCCGGGACAGGGAGGACCGGGGAGCTGTTTTTT. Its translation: CASSSGTGRTGELFF.